This record concerns one T cell receptor beta chain sequence. Antigen specificity is unknown. These data originate in a study of blood T cells in healthy people across ages. Overall study results and limits: It was found that TCR beta diversity correlated strongly with the percentage of naive T cells.

The authors isolated at least 6 million PBMCs per sample. Alongside a J-beta primer mix, a sample-barcoded 5' primer served in a second PCR lasting about 6 to 11 cycles. From the 5' RACE reads, TCRdb called clonotypes with MiXCR, one entry per CDR3 protein. The sample has around 990,000 distinct CDR3 sequences, 25% seen once. These data are also associated with another study on T cells of mothers and their children. That paper notes: The sample comes from eight to ten healthy Caucasian donors: mothers and children. In unrelated and related pairs, TCR recombination output is shaped in a similar way by thymic selection.

The origin of this receptor is a girl aged 2 to 10 in good health. Material for sequencing was blood.

This CDR3 is CSARDRYIGDVVREGNTEAFF. Written as DNA, the CDR3 is TGCAGTGCTAGAGATCGTTATATTGGGGACGTCGTCCGGGAGGGAAACACTGAAGCTTTCTTT. V usage is TRBV20-1 and J usage is TRBJ1-1; a possible D gene is TRBD1 (5 bases). V was shortened by 0 bases and J by 2 bases, with 31 bases between the two germline ends. Germline values: CDR1 DFQATT, CDR2 SNEGSKA (reference sequence). This CDR3 region has 21 residues.